This TCR beta chain stems from a study of blood T cells in healthy people across ages. Of note for this clonotype: Antigen specificity is unknown.

Whole-study results and caveats: Roughly linear declines in TCR beta diversity per million T cells occurred with age.

Sample-barcoded 5' priming and a J-beta primer mix drove a second PCR of roughly 6 to 12 cycles. Every cDNA molecule carried a tag from a template-switch adaptor bearing 12 random nucleotides. TCRdb re-analysed the 5' RACE reads in MiXCR, keeping a single row per CDR3 protein. The data show roughly 1.4 million distinct CDR3 sequences, roughly 60% seen once. Unmatched junction bases numbered 6, after V lost 3 bases and J lost 5 bases. Germline V gene data show CDR1 as SEHNR and CDR2 as FQNEAQ (reference sequence). The length of the CDR3 is 14 residues. The J gene is TRBJ2-5, the V gene TRBV7-9, with TRBD1 matching over 7 bases. The sequencing input was blood. The TCR originated in a man aged 18 to 30 in good health. This CDR3 is CASSFEGAWETQYF. CDR3 DNA: TGTGCCAGCAGCTTTGAGGGGGCGTGGGAGACCCAGTACTTC.